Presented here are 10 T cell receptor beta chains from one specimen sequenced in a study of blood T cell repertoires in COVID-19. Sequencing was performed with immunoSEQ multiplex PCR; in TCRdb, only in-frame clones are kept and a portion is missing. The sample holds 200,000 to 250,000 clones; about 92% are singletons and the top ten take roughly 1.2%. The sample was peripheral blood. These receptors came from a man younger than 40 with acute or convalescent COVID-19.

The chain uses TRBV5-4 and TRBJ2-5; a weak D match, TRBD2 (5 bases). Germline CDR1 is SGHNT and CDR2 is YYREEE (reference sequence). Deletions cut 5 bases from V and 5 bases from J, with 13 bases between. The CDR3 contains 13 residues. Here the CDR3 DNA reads TGTGCCAGCAGTTTTACTAGATGGGAGACCCAGTACTTC. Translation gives CASSFTRWETQYF.

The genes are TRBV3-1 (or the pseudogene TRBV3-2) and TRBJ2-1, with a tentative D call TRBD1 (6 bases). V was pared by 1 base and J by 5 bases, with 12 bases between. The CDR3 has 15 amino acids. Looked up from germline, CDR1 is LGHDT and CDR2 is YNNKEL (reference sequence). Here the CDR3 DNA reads TGTGCCAGCAGCCAAGTATTAACAGGGAACAATGAGCAGTTCTTC. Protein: CASSQVLTGNNEQFF.

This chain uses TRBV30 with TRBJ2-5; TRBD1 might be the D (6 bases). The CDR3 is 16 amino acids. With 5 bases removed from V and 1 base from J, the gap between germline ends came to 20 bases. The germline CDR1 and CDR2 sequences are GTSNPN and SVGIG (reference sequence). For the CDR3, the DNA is TGTGCCTGGGTTAGAAAATCGCAGGGGACCCAAGAGACCCAGTACTTC. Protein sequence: CAWVRKSQGTQETQYF.

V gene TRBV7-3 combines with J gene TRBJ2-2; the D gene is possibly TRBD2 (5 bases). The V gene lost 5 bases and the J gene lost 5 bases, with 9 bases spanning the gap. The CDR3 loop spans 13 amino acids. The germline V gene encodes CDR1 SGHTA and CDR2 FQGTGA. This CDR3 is CASSLGGTGELFF. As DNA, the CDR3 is TGTGCCAGCAGCCTCGGAGGAACCGGGGAGCTGTTTTTT.

As DNA, the CDR3 is TGTGCCAGCAGCCCCAGACAGGGGATAGGGACAGATACGCAGTATTTT. Encoded protein: CASSPRQGIGTDTQYF. The rearrangement joins TRBV9 to TRBJ2-3, with 8 positions matching TRBD1. CDR3 length: 16 amino acids. Germline CDR1 is SGDLS and CDR2 is YYNGEE. V lost 4 bases and J lost 3; bases outside the gene matches: 10.

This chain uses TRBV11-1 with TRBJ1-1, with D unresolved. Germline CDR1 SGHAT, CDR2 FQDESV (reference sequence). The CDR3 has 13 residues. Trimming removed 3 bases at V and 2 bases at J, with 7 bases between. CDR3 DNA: TGTGCCAGCAGCTTCCACATTAACACTGAAGCTTTCTTT. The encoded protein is CASSFHINTEAFF.

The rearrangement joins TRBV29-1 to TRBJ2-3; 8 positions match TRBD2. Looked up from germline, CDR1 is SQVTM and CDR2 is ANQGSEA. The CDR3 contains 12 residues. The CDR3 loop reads CSPGGGADTQYF. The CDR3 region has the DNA TGCAGTCCGGGGGGGGGAGCAGATACGCAGTATTTT.

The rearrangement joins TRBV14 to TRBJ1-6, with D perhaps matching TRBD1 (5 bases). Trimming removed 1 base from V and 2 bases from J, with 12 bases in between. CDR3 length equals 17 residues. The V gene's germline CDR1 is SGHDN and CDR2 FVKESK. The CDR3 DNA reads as TGTGCCAGCAGCCAAGTGTACGGGGGTACCTATAATTCACCCCTCCACTTT. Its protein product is CASSQVYGGTYNSPLHF.

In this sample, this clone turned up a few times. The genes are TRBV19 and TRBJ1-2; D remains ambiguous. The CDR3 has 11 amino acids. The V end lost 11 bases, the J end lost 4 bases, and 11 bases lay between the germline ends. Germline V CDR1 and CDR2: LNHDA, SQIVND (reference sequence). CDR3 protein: CAARGGYGYTF. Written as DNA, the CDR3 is TGTGCCGCCCGGGGAGGCTATGGCTACACCTTC.

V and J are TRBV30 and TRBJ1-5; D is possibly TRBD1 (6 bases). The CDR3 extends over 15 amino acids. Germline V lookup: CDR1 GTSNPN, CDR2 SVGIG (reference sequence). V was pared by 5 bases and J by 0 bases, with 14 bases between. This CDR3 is CAWSKGGNSNQPQHF. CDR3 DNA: TGTGCCTGGTCCAAAGGGGGTAATAGCAATCAGCCCCAGCATTTT.